This TCR beta chain emerged from a study of CD8 T cells in Susac syndrome (dated by TCRdb to about 2019). Context from the whole study: Among the sequenced Susac syndrome patients, over five had clinically active disease and eight or nine were in clinical remission. At blood withdrawal, Susac syndrome patients were either therapy-naive, taking corticosteroids (in some cases with IVIg as well), or taking IVIg alone. The study used repertoire sequencing to test whether antigen drove CD8+ T cell activation and differentiation in Susac syndrome. General study outcomes and caveats: The study acknowledged that relatively few individuals were included in the TCR sequencing and HLA analysis. No clonal expansion was detected in the CD4+ T cell repertoire of Susac syndrome patients.

Peripheral blood CD8+ and CD4+ T cells from healthy donors, Susac syndrome patients and multiple sclerosis patients were profiled using high-throughput TCR beta sequencing. The Susac syndrome patients fulfilled recently defined diagnostic criteria for definite or probable disease. Bulk CD8+ and CD4+ T cells were purified magnetically by negative isolation, whereas CD8+ TEMRA cells were enriched by FACS. Blood was collected in EDTA tubes and processed within 24 hours, with PBMCs isolated through density gradient centrifugation. PBMCs intended for TCR sequencing were cryopreserved in liquid nitrogen and thawed later in a water bath at 37 degrees C. The sorted or isolated CD4+, CD8+ and CD8+ TEMRA cells had a purity of 90% or higher. The CDR3 goes from the cysteine to the phenylalanine over 14 residues. The retained sequence is limited to the CDR3, 42 bases, with the frame set at the first base. Cut back by 6 bases and 0 bases, the V and J ends lie 13 bases apart. According to the germline V gene, CDR1 reads SGHRS and CDR2 reads YFSETQ.

In the case of this clonotype: Its antigen remains unidentified. There are no base qualities to consult, and no much larger clone falls within one base.

RNA was extracted using the RNeasy kit, and roughly 0.5 to 1 ug of the RNA was reverse transcribed with random hexamers. TCR beta CDR3 regions were amplified with the immunoSEQ multiplex PCR assay covering 54 Vbeta and 13 Jbeta segments. To correct PCR amplification bias, a synthetic template baseline was used for both primer optimization and computational correction. As for how the authors treated the data: Reads were annotated to V, D and J genes according to IMGT and were analyzed with immunoSEQ Analyzer, with only productive sequences retained. To calculate clonality, Shannon entropy was normalized by log2 of the number of productive unique sequences and then subtracted from one. Public and private clones were assessed among the 100 most prevalent clones of each patient and control. Clones were defined as Susac-specific if absent from the healthy and MS cohorts, from 1052 published viral clones and from other ImmuneACCESS disease sequences. TCRdb trimmed the raw reads at Q25, called clones with MiXCR and kept productive beta chains. A single entry per CDR3 protein holds the most common genes and DNA from its merged rows. Clone size and V and J calls follow TCRdb, not the original study. The sample includes just over 150,000 distinct CDR3 sequences, with around 96% observed a single time. Approximately 0.17% of the sample is held by the ten biggest clonotypes.

Sample: CD4+ T cells from PBMCs. This TCR came from a human donor with Susac syndrome. The sequence links TRBV5-1 to TRBJ2-7; possibly the D gene is TRBD2, per 5 matching bases. CDR3 reads: CASNRDTSSYEQYF. The nucleotide sequence is TGCGCCAGCAATCGGGATACGTCCTCCTACGAGCAGTACTTC.